The 18 T cell receptor beta chains below all came from one sample that was sequenced in a study of CD8 T cells in ankylosing spondylitis. One entry per CDR3 protein, called by TCRdb with MiXCR from the 5' RACE reads. The sample has some 30,000 distinct CDR3 sequences; approximately 15% are singletons. Source material: blood. The receptors were gathered from a male donor with ankylosing spondylitis or in good health (not recorded which).

The chain carries TRBV7-6 and TRBJ1-3; 9 bases match TRBD1. Germline V gives CDR1 SGHVS, CDR2 FNYEAQ. The trim removed 0 bases at V and 4 bases at J, leaving 1 base unmatched. This CDR3 spans 15 amino acids. CDR3 loop: CASSLATGGGNTIYF. As DNA, the CDR3 is TGTGCCAGCAGCTTAGCGACAGGGGGAGGAAACACCATATATTTT. Full variable domain (remainder filled in from reference TRBV7-6 and TRBJ1-3): GAGVSQSPRYKVTKRGQDVALRCDPISGHVSLYWYRQALGQGPEFLTYFNYEAQQDKSGLPNDRFSAERPEGSISTLTIQRTEQRDSAMYRCASSLATGGGNTIYFGEGSWLTVV.

This clonotype was seen just once. The V gene is TRBV7-9, the J gene TRBJ2-3; D is undetermined. Trimming left V 0 bases short and J 4 bases short, with 8 bases between. The CDR3 covers 14 residues. Germline V gene sequence: CDR1 SEHNR, CDR2 FQNEAQ (reference sequence). The CDR3 DNA reads TGTGCCAGCAGCTTAGCCAGGATAGCAGATACGCAGTATTTT. Residues: CASSLARIADTQYF.

This clonotype appeared a few times. The V and J genes are TRBV28 and TRBJ1-6; a possible D gene is TRBD1 (5 bases). CDR1 and CDR2 from the germline V gene are MDHEN and SYDVKM. This CDR3 is built from 14 residues. Trimming removed 3 bases from V and 5 bases from J, with 8 bases in between. Written as DNA, the CDR3 is TGTGCCAGCAGTTTGACAGTTAATAATTCACCCCTCCACTTT. It translates to CASSLTVNNSPLHF.

The rearrangement joins TRBV7-3 to TRBJ2-3, with a tentative D call TRBD2 (6 bases). CDR3 length: 18 amino acids. Trimming left V 1 base short and J 6 bases short, with 23 bases between. The germline V gene has CDR1 SGHTA and CDR2 FQGTGA. The CDR3 spells CASSLRGASGVISDTQYF. CDR3 nucleotides: TGTGCCAGCAGCTTAAGGGGCGCGTCGGGAGTAATTTCGGATACGCAGTATTTT.

This clonotype turned up a few times. The chain links TRBV24-1 to TRBJ1-2, with D possibly TRBD1 on 6 matching bases. Trimming stripped 11 bases from V and 3 bases from J, with 9 bases between. The CDR3 has 11 amino acids. Per germline, CDR1 KGHDR and CDR2 SFDVKD. The CDR3 is CAIRTDYGYTF. The CDR3 nucleotides are TGTGCCATCCGGACAGACTATGGCTACACCTTC.

This clonotype occurred a few times. The chain has TRBV7-9 and TRBJ2-3; a possible D gene is TRBD2 (6 bases). Trimming took 1 base from V and 0 from J, leaving 8 bases between them. The CDR3 covers 15 residues. Germline V CDR1 and CDR2: SEHNR, FQNEAQ (reference sequence). CDR3 DNA sequence: TGTGCCAGCAGCTTAGGGGACTCTAGCACAGATACGCAGTATTTT. Translated, it gives CASSLGDSSTDTQYF.

This clonotype came up a few times. The chain recombines TRBV29-1 with TRBJ2-1; possibly TRBD2 for D (6 bases). The CDR3 contains 14 residues. The ends were cut back, 7 bases at V and 6 bases at J, with 19 bases in the middle. Germline assignment: CDR1 SQVTM and CDR2 ANQGSEA. CDR3 DNA sequence: TGCAGCGCGCCCCGTCCGGGAGTACGCAATGAGCAGTTCTTC. Its protein is CSAPRPGVRNEQFF.

The chain couples TRBV7-9 to TRBJ2-2; D may be TRBD1 or TRBD2 (6 bases each). V dropped 8 bases and J dropped 3 bases, with 22 bases sitting between them. Germline lookup yields CDR1 SEHNR and CDR2 FQNEAQ (reference sequence). The CDR3 consists of 17 residues. CDR3 bases: TGTGCCAGCCGTGGAGAGGGGGGCGCCCCGGACACCGGGGAGCTGTTTTTT. Protein product: CASRGEGGAPDTGELFF.

The DNA of the CDR3 is TGCGCCAGCAGCTTGGGGAGCGGGTCCAATGAGCAGTTCTTC. Translation: CASSLGSGSNEQFF. The J gene is TRBJ2-1, the V gene TRBV5-1; possibly TRBD2 for D (6 bases). Germline CDR1 SGHRS, CDR2 YFSETQ. V lost 0 bases to trimming and J lost 6 bases, with 10 bases between them. The CDR3 loop spans 14 amino acids.

The chain carries TRBV5-1 and TRBJ1-5, with TRBD1 matching 8 bases. V shed 3 bases and J 4 bases; nucleotides not matched to a gene: 6. Germline values: CDR1 SGHRS, CDR2 YFSETQ. The CDR3 sequence is 15 residues long. CDR3 coding DNA: TGCGCCAGCAGCTCCGGGACAGGTCTTAATCAGCCCCAGCATTTT. It is translated as CASSSGTGLNQPQHF.

This clonotype was counted only a few times. The J gene is TRBJ1-5, the V gene TRBV5-1, with D uncertain. With 0 bases removed from V and 7 bases from J, the gap between germline ends came to 14 bases. CDR3 length equals 15 residues. The germline V gene has CDR1 SGHRS and CDR2 YFSETQ. The CDR3 loop is CASSLEGGVSQPQHF. The DNA of the CDR3 is TGCGCCAGCAGCTTGGAAGGCGGGGTCAGCCAGCCCCAGCATTTT.

The chain employs TRBV12-3 or TRBV12-4 and TRBJ2-1; either TRBD1 or TRBD2 may fit D (5 bases each). The CDR3 runs to 16 residues. Between the trimmed V and J ends, which lost 3 bases and 4 bases, there was a span of 16 bases. CDR3 loop: CASSFPKWDQYNEQFF. The DNA of the CDR3 is TGTGCCAGCAGTTTTCCTAAGTGGGACCAGTACAATGAGCAGTTCTTC.

At least ten counts were recorded for this clonotype. The CDR3 sequence: CASSQDPSGYNEQFF. The CDR3 DNA follows: TGTGCCAGCAGCCAAGATCCTAGCGGTTACAATGAGCAGTTCTTC. The gene calls are TRBV4-2 and TRBJ2-1; 7 bases fit TRBD2. Losses at the gene ends were 0 bases for V and 4 bases for J; bases not matched to a gene: 3. Germline-derived CDR1 and CDR2 are LGHNA and YNFKEQ. CDR3 length: 15 residues.

By its share, this clonotype is medium-sized. V and J are TRBV12-3 or TRBV12-4 and TRBJ2-7, with D tentatively TRBD1 or TRBD2 (5 bases each). The germline V and J ends were trimmed by 8 bases and 10 bases, with 18 bases remaining between them. CDR3 length: 12 amino acids. CDR3 region: CASSTTGTHQYF. CDR3 nucleotides: TGTGCCAGCTCTACAACCGGGACCCACCAGTACTTC.

This clonotype was recorded a few times. The chain combines TRBV27 with TRBJ2-1; D tentatively fits TRBD1 or TRBD2 (5 bases each). From germline, CDR1 is MNHEY and CDR2 SMNVEV (reference sequence). The CDR3 has 15 residues. Deletions cut 4 bases from V and 0 bases from J, with 10 bases between. The CDR3 spells CASSSGTLSYNEQFF. The CDR3 bases are TGTGCCAGCAGTTCCGGGACGCTCTCCTACAATGAGCAGTTCTTC.

This clonotype has only a few counts. J is TRBJ2-7 and V is TRBV5-6; D is perhaps TRBD1 or TRBD2 (5 bases each). The V end was cut by 0 bases, the J end by 3 bases, with 10 bases between. CDR1 and CDR2 (germline): SGHDT, YYEEEE. There are 14 residues in the CDR3. CDR3 sequence reads: CASSLAGGHYEQYV. The CDR3 DNA sequence: TGTGCCAGCAGCTTGGCCGGAGGACACTACGAGCAGTACGTC.

The chain uses TRBV7-3 and TRBJ1-4; weak D call: TRBD1 (5 bases). CDR3 size: 15 residues. The germline V gene has CDR1 SGHTA and CDR2 FQGTGA. V gave up 2 bases and J gave up 5 bases, with 12 bases separating them. CDR3 in amino acids: CASSLSRARNEKLFF. CDR3 in DNA: TGTGCCAGCAGCTTATCCAGGGCTCGAAATGAAAAACTGTTTTTT.

The chain recombines TRBV7-2 with TRBJ2-2; D gene ambiguous. Trimming took off 8 bases at V and 9 bases at J, with 19 bases between the two ends. CDR1 is SGHTA and CDR2 is FQGNSA in the germline V gene. The CDR3 covers 14 residues. The CDR3, as DNA: TGTGCCAGCGCCTCCCCTTCAGGACGGCGGGAGCTGTTTTTT. This encodes CASASPSGRRELFF.